The subject of this entry is one TCR beta chain. V was pared by 2 bases and J by 4 bases, with 12 bases between. The CDR3 covers 14 residues. This entry comes from a study of T cells after yellow fever vaccination. TCRdb itself ran the 5' RACE reads through MiXCR, one entry per CDR3 protein. The repertoire consists of some 350,000 distinct CDR3 sequences, with 4.1% occurring once and the leading ten covering around 25%. The sequences come from PBMCs, collected 5 days after the yellow fever booster vaccination. The chain has TRBV12-3 or TRBV12-4 and TRBJ2-7, with D unclear. This receptor was taken from a man aged 18-30 years who received the YFV17D yellow fever vaccine. CDR3 in amino acids: CASSLFLVEYEQYF. The DNA for the CDR3 is TGTGCCAGCAGTTTATTTCTCGTGGAATACGAGCAGTACTTC.